A selection of T cell receptor beta chains follows, all from one sample in a study of identifying expanded T cells in peripheral blood. TCRdb's copy holds only in-frame clones and misses some; the assay was immunoSEQ multiplex PCR. The sample gives 95,000 to 150,000 clones, approximately 80% of which show up once; 3.3% is in the top ten. The sample consisted of blood. The source of these receptors is a person aged 18 to 70 in good health. CDR3s leave out the opening cysteine and the closing phenylalanine or tryptophan.

TRBJ1-1 | TRBV30 | AWSEGGLTTEAF
TRBJ1-2 | TRBV29-1 | SAITPGPNYGYT
TRBJ1-2 | TRBV6-6 | ASSSNRAGYGYT
TRBJ2-2 | TRBV27 | ASSFRTNPPNTGELF
TRBJ1-2 | TRBV25-1 | ASSPRTAKNYGYT
TRBJ2-5 | TRBV6-5 | ASSYNGGVQETQY
TRBJ1-2 | TRBV18 | ASSPRGGVDGYT
TRBJ1-5 | TRBV7-2 | ASSLASGAVQPQH
TRBJ1-2 | TRBV6-1 | ASSAPTVRSGGYT
TRBJ1-6 | TRBV18 | ASSQTQGGNSPLH
TRBJ2-3 | TRBV7-2 | ASSLRAGTDTQY
TRBJ2-2 | TRBV4-3 | ASSREYTNTGELF
TRBJ1-5 | TRBV6-6 | ASSSGRGINQPQH
TRBJ1-1 | TRBV7-9 | ASSLLFIHEAF
TRBJ1-2 | TRBV10-3 | AISEQGQGYGYT
TRBJ1-1 | TRBV29-1 | SVSQGGSTEAF
TRBJ2-7 | TRBV7-8 | ASSFEYGQNYEQY